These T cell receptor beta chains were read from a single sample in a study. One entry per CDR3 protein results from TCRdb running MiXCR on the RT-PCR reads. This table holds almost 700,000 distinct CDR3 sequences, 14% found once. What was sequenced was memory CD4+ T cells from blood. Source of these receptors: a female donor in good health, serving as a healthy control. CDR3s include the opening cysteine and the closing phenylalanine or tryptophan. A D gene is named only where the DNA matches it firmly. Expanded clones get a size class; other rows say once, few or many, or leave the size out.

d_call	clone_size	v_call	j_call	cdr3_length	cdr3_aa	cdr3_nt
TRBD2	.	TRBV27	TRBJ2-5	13	CASSKTSGGAQYF	TGTGCCAGCAGTAAAACTAGCGGTGGGGCCCAGTACTTC
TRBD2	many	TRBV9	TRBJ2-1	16	CASSPELAGGLNEQFF	TGTGCCAGCAGCCCAGAACTAGCGGGGGGCCTCAATGAGCAGTTCTTC
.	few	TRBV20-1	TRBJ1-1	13	CSVSDTLNTEAFF	TGCAGTGTCTCCGACACTTTGAACACTGAAGCTTTCTTT
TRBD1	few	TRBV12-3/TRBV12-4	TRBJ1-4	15	CASRSGQGSHEKLFF	TGTGCCAGCAGGTCCGGACAGGGATCCCATGAAAAACTGTTTTTT
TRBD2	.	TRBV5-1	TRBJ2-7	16	CASSLAGLADSYEQYF	TGCGCCAGCAGCCTAGCAGGACTAGCGGACTCCTACGAGCAGTACTTC
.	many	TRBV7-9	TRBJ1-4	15	CASSFPSSTNEKLFF	TGTGCCAGCAGCTTTCCCTCGTCAACTAATGAAAAACTGTTTTTT
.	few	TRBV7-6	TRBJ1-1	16	CASSKLGAGGDTEAFF	TGTGCCAGCAGTAAACTAGGGGCAGGAGGGGACACTGAAGCTTTCTTT
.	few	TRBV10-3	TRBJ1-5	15	CAISGGTERSQPQHF	TGTGCCATCAGTGGAGGCACAGAGAGGAGTCAGCCCCAGCATTTT
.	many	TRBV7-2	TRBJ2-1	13	CASSLVPRGGQFF	TGTGCCAGCAGCTTAGTCCCCAGGGGAGGGCAGTTCTTC
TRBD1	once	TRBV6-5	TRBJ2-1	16	CASSYSGTGPYNEQFF	TGTGCCAGCAGTTACTCGGGGACAGGACCTTACAATGAGCAGTTCTTC
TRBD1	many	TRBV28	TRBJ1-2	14	CASSLAGGAYGYTF	TGTGCCAGCAGTTTGGCAGGGGGCGCATATGGCTACACCTTC
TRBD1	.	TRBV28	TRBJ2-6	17	CASTAGTGNSGANVLTF	TGTGCCAGCACGGCCGGGACAGGGAACTCTGGGGCCAACGTCCTGACTTTC
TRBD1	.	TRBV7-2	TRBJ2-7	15	CASSLYGQGAYEQYF	TGTGCCAGCAGCCTCTACGGACAGGGGGCTTACGAGCAGTACTTC
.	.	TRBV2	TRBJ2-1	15	CASSVSPTSYNEQFF	TGTGCCAGCAGTGTGTCCCCGACTAGCTACAATGAGCAGTTCTTC
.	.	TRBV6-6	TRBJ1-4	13	CASSYPGREKLFF	TGTGCCAGCAGTTACCCAGGGAGGGAAAAACTGTTTTTT
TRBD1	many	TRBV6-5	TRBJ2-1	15	CASREGQGPYNEQFF	TGTGCCAGCAGGGAGGGACAGGGGCCCTACAATGAGCAGTTCTTC
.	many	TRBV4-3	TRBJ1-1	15	CASSQARRVGTEAFF	TGCGCCAGCAGCCAAGCTAGGAGGGTGGGCACTGAAGCTTTCTTT
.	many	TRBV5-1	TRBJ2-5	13	CASSLGDPETQYF	TGCGCCAGCAGCTTGGGTGACCCAGAGACCCAGTACTTC
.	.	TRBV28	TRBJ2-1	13	CASGQIYYNEQFF	TGTGCCAGCGGCCAGATATACTACAATGAGCAGTTCTTC
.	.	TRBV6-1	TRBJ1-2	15	CASSESGLGDYGYTF	TGTGCCAGCAGTGAATCTGGGTTGGGTGACTATGGCTACACCTTC
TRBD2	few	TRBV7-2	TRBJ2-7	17	CASSLGLAGGRSYEQYF	TGTGCCAGCAGCTTAGGACTAGCGGGGGGGCGCTCCTACGAGCAGTACTTC
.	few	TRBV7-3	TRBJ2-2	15	CASSLSSSGTGELFF	TGTGCCAGCAGCTTGTCCTCCTCGGGCACCGGGGAGCTGTTTTTT
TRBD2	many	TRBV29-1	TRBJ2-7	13	CSVRRGAGNEQYF	TGCAGCGTTAGGCGGGGGGCAGGGAACGAGCAGTACTTC
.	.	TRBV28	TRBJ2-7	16	CASSSPQGSFSYEQYF	TGTGCCAGCAGTTCCCCGCAAGGCTCGTTCTCCTACGAGCAGTACTTC
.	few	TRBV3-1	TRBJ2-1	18	CASSQERTAPGSYNEQFF	TGTGCCAGCAGCCAAGAGCGTACTGCGCCGGGGTCCTACAATGAGCAGTTCTTC
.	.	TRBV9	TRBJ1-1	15	CASSVSPGTNTEAFF	TGTGCCAGCAGCGTATCCCCAGGGACGAACACTGAAGCTTTCTTT
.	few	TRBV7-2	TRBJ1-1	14	CASSIFWGGTEAFF	TGTGCCAGCAGCATATTTTGGGGAGGCACTGAAGCTTTCTTT
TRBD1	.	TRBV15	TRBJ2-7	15	CATSRDTGGVDEQYF	TGTGCCACCAGCAGGGACACAGGGGGCGTCGACGAGCAGTACTTC
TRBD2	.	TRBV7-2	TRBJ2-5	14	CASSLTGGFGTQYF	TGTGCCAGCAGCTTAACGGGGGGGTTTGGGACCCAGTACTTC
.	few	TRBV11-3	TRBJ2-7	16	CASSLEKGGGTYEQYF	TGTGCCAGCAGCTTAGAGAAGGGCGGAGGAACCTACGAGCAGTACTTC
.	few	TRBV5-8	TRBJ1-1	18	CASSRWRGTDGGLTEAFF	TGTGCCAGCAGCCGGTGGAGGGGTACCGACGGCGGATTAACTGAAGCTTTCTTT
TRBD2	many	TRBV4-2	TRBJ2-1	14	CASSDGLADNEQFF	TGTGCCAGCAGCGACGGGCTAGCGGACAATGAGCAGTTCTTC